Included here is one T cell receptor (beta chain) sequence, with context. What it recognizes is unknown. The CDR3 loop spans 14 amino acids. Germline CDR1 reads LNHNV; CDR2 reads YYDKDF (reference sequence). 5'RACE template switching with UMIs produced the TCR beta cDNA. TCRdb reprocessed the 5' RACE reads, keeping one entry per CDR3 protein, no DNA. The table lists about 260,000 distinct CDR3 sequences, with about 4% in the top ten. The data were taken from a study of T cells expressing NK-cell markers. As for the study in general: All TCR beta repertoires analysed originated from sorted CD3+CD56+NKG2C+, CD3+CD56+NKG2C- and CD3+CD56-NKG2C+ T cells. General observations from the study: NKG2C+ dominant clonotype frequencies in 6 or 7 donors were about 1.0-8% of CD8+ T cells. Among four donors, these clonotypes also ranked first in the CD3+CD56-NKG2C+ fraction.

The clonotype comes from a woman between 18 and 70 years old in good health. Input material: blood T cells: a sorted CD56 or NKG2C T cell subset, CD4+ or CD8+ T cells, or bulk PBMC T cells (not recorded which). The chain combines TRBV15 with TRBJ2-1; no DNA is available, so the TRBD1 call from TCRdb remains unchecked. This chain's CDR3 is CATIRDRAYNEQFF. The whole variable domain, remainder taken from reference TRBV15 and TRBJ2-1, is DAMVIQNPRYQVTQFGKPVTLSCSQTLNHNVMYWYQQKSSQAPKLLFHYYDKDFNNEADTPDNFQSRRPNTSFCFLDIRSPGLGDTAMYLCATIRDRAYNEQFFGPGTRLTVL.